Below are 5 T cell receptor beta chains sequenced from a single sample in a study of blood T cell repertoires in COVID-19. Some clones are missing from TCRdb's copy, which holds only in-frame ones; the method was immunoSEQ multiplex PCR. The data hold about 130,000 clones, with around 80% observed a single time. Sequenced sample: peripheral blood. The receptors were sampled from a man in his forties with active or convalescent COVID-19.

The CDR3 spells CAWSADRPVIKQYF. CDR3 in DNA: TGTGCCTGGAGTGCGGACAGGCCTGTAATCAAGCAGTACTTC. This chain uses TRBV30 with TRBJ2-7; 7 nucleotides align to TRBD1. Trimming removed 1 base from V and 8 bases from J; junction bases left unmatched: 11. The germline CDR1 and CDR2 sequences are GTSNPN and SVGIG (reference sequence). This CDR3 contains 14 residues.

The chain links TRBV5-1 to TRBJ2-3; D is perhaps TRBD2 (5 bases). The germline V gene encodes CDR1 SGHRS and CDR2 YFSETQ. V was trimmed by 0 bases and J by 4 bases, leaving 9 bases between them. The CDR3 extends over 14 amino acids. CDR3 sequence (DNA): TGCGCCAGCAGCTTGGAGGTTAGCGCAGATACGCAGTATTTT. As protein: CASSLEVSADTQYF.

This chain connects TRBV25-1 to TRBJ1-2; 9 bases line up with TRBD1. The CDR3 runs 16 residues. The V gene end was trimmed by 6 bases and the J gene end by 6 bases; junction bases not matched to a gene: 14. Germline-derived CDR1 and CDR2 are MGHDK and SYGVNS. CDR3 protein: CASSEGTGWDYDGYTF. The DNA of the CDR3 is TGTGCCAGCAGCGAGGGGACAGGGTGGGACTATGATGGCTACACCTTC.

The chain couples TRBV27 to TRBJ1-2, with D perhaps TRBD1 (5 bases). Germline V gives CDR1 MNHEY, CDR2 SMNVEV (reference sequence). This CDR3 comprises 15 residues. V was pared by 3 bases and J by 3 bases, with 14 bases between. The chain's CDR3 is CASSFLGGGHYGYTF. DNA of the CDR3: TGTGCCAGCAGTTTCCTTGGGGGAGGGCACTATGGCTACACCTTC.

V gene TRBV10-2 combines with J gene TRBJ2-1; D is ambiguous. From germline, CDR1 is WSHSY and CDR2 SAAADI. Deletions cut 5 bases from V and 6 bases from J, with 5 bases between. CDR3 length: 11 amino acids. CDR3 loop: CASSLSNEQFF. DNA for the CDR3: TGCGCCAGCAGTCTTTCCAATGAGCAGTTCTTC.